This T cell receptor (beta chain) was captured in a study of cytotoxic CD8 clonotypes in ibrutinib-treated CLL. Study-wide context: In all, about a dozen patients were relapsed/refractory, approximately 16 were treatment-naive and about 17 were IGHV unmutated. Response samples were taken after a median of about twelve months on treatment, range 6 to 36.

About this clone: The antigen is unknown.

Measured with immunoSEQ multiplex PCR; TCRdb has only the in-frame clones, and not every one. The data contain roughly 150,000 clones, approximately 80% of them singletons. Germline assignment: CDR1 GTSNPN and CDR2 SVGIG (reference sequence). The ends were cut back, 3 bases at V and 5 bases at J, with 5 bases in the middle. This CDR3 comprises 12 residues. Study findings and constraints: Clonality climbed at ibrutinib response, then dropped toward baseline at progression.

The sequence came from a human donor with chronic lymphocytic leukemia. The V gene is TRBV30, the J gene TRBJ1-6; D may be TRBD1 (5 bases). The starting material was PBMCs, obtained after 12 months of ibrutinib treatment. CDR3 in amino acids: CAWSRDNSPLHF. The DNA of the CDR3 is TGTGCCTGGAGCAGGGATAATTCACCCCTCCACTTT.